The 22 T cell receptor beta chains reported below all come from one sample, sequenced in a study of CD8 T cells in ankylosing spondylitis (dated by TCRdb to the late 2010s). Library method: 5' RACE. Sequenced on an Illumina HiSeq 2500. TCRdb's own reprocessing of the public reads used fastp at Q25 and MiXCR and kept productive beta chains. Entries are consolidated by CDR3 protein sequence, retaining the most common genes and DNA. Here the sample has around 25,000 distinct CDR3 sequences; under 3% occur a single time. 7.7% of the sample belongs to the ten largest clones. Sequencing was done on a sample of blood, either unsorted or a sorted T cell fraction (not recorded which). The receptors derive from a female donor with ankylosing spondylitis or in good health (not recorded which).

This clonotype was counted many times. V usage is TRBV9 and J usage is TRBJ1-5, with TRBD1 identical over 7 bases. The length of the CDR3 is 15 residues. The junction had 5 bases not matched to a gene; V was cut back by 1 base and J by 4 bases. Germline-derived CDR1 and CDR2 are SGDLS and YYNGEE. The CDR3 here is CASSVTGDSNQPQHF. CDR3 coding DNA: TGTGCCAGCAGCGTAACAGGGGATTCGAATCAGCCCCAGCATTTT. The complete variable domain, with remaining parts taken from reference TRBV9 and TRBJ1-5, reads DSGVTQTPKHLITATGQRVTLRCSPRSGDLSVYWYQQSLDQGLQFLIQYYNGEERAKGNILERFSAQQFPDLHSELNLSSLELGDSALYFCASSVTGDSNQPQHFGDGTRLSIL.

Many counts were recorded for this clonotype. The J gene is TRBJ2-3, the V gene TRBV9; TRBD2 agrees at 8 bases. Germline V gene lookup returns CDR1 SGDLS and CDR2 YYNGEE. J was trimmed by 4 bases and V by 4 bases; bases with no gene match: 5. CDR3 length: 14 amino acids. Here the CDR3 reads CASSPGGGADTQYF. CDR3 in DNA: TGTGCCAGCAGCCCGGGGGGGGGCGCAGATACGCAGTATTTT. Full variable domain (rest looked up from reference TRBV9 and TRBJ2-3): DSGVTQTPKHLITATGQRVTLRCSPRSGDLSVYWYQQSLDQGLQFLIQYYNGEERAKGNILERFSAQQFPDLHSELNLSSLELGDSALYFCASSPGGGADTQYFGPGTRLTVL.

This clonotype was counted many times. The chain recombines TRBV9 with TRBJ2-1; 7 bases are shared with TRBD2. The CDR3 has 13 amino acids. V shed 2 bases and J 9 bases; nucleotides not matched to a gene: 5. The germline CDR1 and CDR2 sequences are SGDLS and YYNGEE. CDR3 amino acids: CASSVGGTGEQFF. CDR3 bases: TGTGCCAGCAGCGTCGGGGGGACCGGTGAGCAGTTCTTC.

The sample holds many counts of this clonotype. The chain has TRBV9 and TRBJ2-5; D may correspond to TRBD1 or TRBD2 (5 bases each). Germline CDR1 and CDR2: SGDLS and YYNGEE. The CDR3 has 14 residues. Trimming removed 4 bases at V and 1 base at J, with 11 bases between. CDR3 DNA sequence: TGTGCCAGCAGCCCCCTTGGGACCCAAGAGACCCAGTACTTC. Amino acid sequence: CASSPLGTQETQYF.

This chain uses TRBV9 with TRBJ2-5; D perhaps matches TRBD2 (6 bases). This CDR3 has 16 amino acids. Germline lookup yields CDR1 SGDLS and CDR2 YYNGEE. V lost 0 bases and J lost 4, with 16 bases in between. The CDR3 DNA reads TGTGCCAGCAGCGTAGACCCCTTAGCGGACGGAGAGACCCAGTACTTC. It specifies CASSVDPLADGETQYF.

This clonotype was seen at least ten times. The chain carries TRBV9 and TRBJ2-1, with 14 positions matching TRBD2. V lost 3 bases and J lost 6; bases outside the gene matches: 8. Germline V gives CDR1 SGDLS, CDR2 YYNGEE. The CDR3 has 17 amino acids. The DNA of the CDR3 is TGTGCCAGCAGCGCACGACTAGCGGGAGGGCCGGGCAATGAGCAGTTCTTC. This codes for CASSARLAGGPGNEQFF.

In its sample, this clonotype was seen many times. The chain carries TRBV9 and TRBJ1-5; D is uncertain. The CDR3 sequence is 13 residues long. Germline V gene lookup returns CDR1 SGDLS and CDR2 YYNGEE. V lost 0 bases to trimming and J lost 7 bases, with 8 bases between them. As DNA, the CDR3 is TGTGCCAGCAGCGTAGGCGATCGGCAGCCCCAGCATTTT. Translating gives CASSVGDRQPQHF.

This clonotype was recorded many times. The junction shows a germline mismatch at one end, possibly a read error. The rearrangement uses TRBV9 and TRBJ2-1, with 12 bases that match TRBD2. The CDR3 has 19 amino acids. CDR1 is SGDLS, CDR2 YYNGEE, per germline. The CDR3 bases are TGTGCCAGCAGCCCTCCCTTGACTAGCGGGAGTACCTTTTACAGTGAGCAGTTCTTC. Residues: CASSPPLTSGSTFYSEQFF.

Many counts were recorded for this clonotype. This chain links TRBV9 with TRBJ2-3, with 9 bases that match TRBD2. V lost 1 base to trimming and J lost 3 bases; unmatched junction nucleotides: 3. This CDR3 is 15 amino acids long. Germline lookup yields CDR1 SGDLS and CDR2 YYNGEE. The CDR3: CASSVNSGRTDTQYF. The CDR3 region has the DNA TGTGCCAGCAGCGTAAATAGCGGGAGAACAGATACGCAGTATTTT.

The rearrangement links TRBV28 to TRBJ2-3; a possible D gene is TRBD2 (5 bases). Germline V gene data show CDR1 as MDHEN and CDR2 as SYDVKM. CDR3 length: 15 residues. V was shortened by 3 bases and J by 0 bases, with 10 bases between the two germline ends. DNA for the CDR3: TGTGCCAGCAGTTTGTGGCGGACTAGCACAGATACGCAGTATTTT. It is translated as CASSLWRTSTDTQYF.

This clonotype has a count of ten or more. V usage is TRBV9 and J usage is TRBJ2-5; unclear D gene. Germline values: CDR1 SGDLS, CDR2 YYNGEE. V was trimmed by 4 bases and J by 5 bases, leaving 12 bases between them. This CDR3 spans 13 amino acids. The CDR3, as DNA: TGTGCCAGCAGCCCCACCACTCGGGAGACCCAGTACTTC. As protein: CASSPTTRETQYF.

This clonotype was seen many times. V and J are TRBV9 and TRBJ2-1; 7 bases fit TRBD1. V trimming: 3 bases; J trimming: 4 bases; junction bases outside the gene matches: 16. CDR1 is SGDLS and CDR2 is YYNGEE in the germline V gene. This CDR3 spans 18 amino acids. CDR3 sequence: CASSERGQPSGSYNEQFF. The CDR3 nucleotides read TGTGCCAGCAGCGAGAGGGGACAGCCTTCGGGATCATACAATGAGCAGTTCTTC.

This clonotype appeared many times. The J gene is TRBJ2-3, the V gene TRBV9; no reliable D call. Germline loops: CDR1 SGDLS, CDR2 YYNGEE. The CDR3 has 14 amino acids. V was cut by 4 bases and J by 5 bases, with 14 bases left in between. This chain's CDR3 is CASSTGLMGDTQYF. For the CDR3, the DNA is TGTGCCAGCAGCACCGGGCTAATGGGAGATACGCAGTATTTT.

This clonotype has at least ten counts. Here the CDR3 reads CASSVATSGNTGELFF. CDR3 DNA: TGTGCCAGCAGCGTAGCGACTAGCGGGAACACCGGGGAGCTGTTTTTT. The rearrangement links TRBV9 to TRBJ2-2, with TRBD2 matching over 9 bases. The J segment lost 1 base and the V segment lost 0 bases, leaving 1 base of the junction unmatched. Germline CDR1 SGDLS, CDR2 YYNGEE. The CDR3 sequence is 16 residues long. The entire variable domain, with the rest obtained from reference TRBV9 and TRBJ2-2, is as follows: DSGVTQTPKHLITATGQRVTLRCSPRSGDLSVYWYQQSLDQGLQFLIQYYNGEERAKGNILERFSAQQFPDLHSELNLSSLELGDSALYFCASSVATSGNTGELFFGEGSRLTVL.

This clonotype has at least ten counts. V and J are TRBV9 and TRBJ1-2; tentatively, D is TRBD1 (5 bases). With 0 bases removed from V and 4 bases from J, the gap between germline ends came to 13 bases. The CDR3 is 15 amino acids. Germline V CDR1 and CDR2: SGDLS, YYNGEE. CDR3 nucleotide sequence: TGTGCCAGCAGCGTAGATGAGAACAGGATCTATGGCTACACCTTC. Translation gives CASSVDENRIYGYTF. The entire variable domain, with the rest obtained from reference TRBV9 and TRBJ1-2, is as follows: DSGVTQTPKHLITATGQRVTLRCSPRSGDLSVYWYQQSLDQGLQFLIQYYNGEERAKGNILERFSAQQFPDLHSELNLSSLELGDSALYFCASSVDENRIYGYTFGSGTRLTVV.

This clonotype appeared many times. The CDR3 here is CASSVGQGANLQETQYF. CDR3 nucleotide sequence: TGTGCCAGCAGCGTGGGACAGGGGGCGAACTTACAAGAGACCCAGTACTTC. The rearrangement links TRBV9 to TRBJ2-5; TRBD1 agrees at 12 bases. CDR1 is SGDLS, CDR2 YYNGEE, per germline. The ends lost 2 bases at V and 2 bases at J; junction bases unmatched: 7. The CDR3 covers 17 residues.

This clonotype was counted many times. The CDR3 sequence: CASTRGGQGSQETQYF. In DNA, the CDR3 is TGTGCCAGCACGCGAGGAGGGCAGGGGAGCCAAGAGACCCAGTACTTC. This chain connects TRBV9 to TRBJ2-5; D is perhaps TRBD1 or TRBD2 (6 bases each). V gave up 6 bases and J gave up 1 base, with 19 bases separating them. This CDR3 region has 16 residues. CDR1 SGDLS and CDR2 YYNGEE come from the germline V gene.

This clonotype was detected many times. The chain couples TRBV6-1 to TRBJ2-7; perhaps TRBD1 as D (6 bases). This CDR3 has 14 amino acids. The germline V gene encodes CDR1 MNHNS and CDR2 SASEGT. V was trimmed by 8 bases and J by 4 bases, leaving 18 bases between them. The CDR3 DNA reads TGTGCCAGCCCAAAGCGGACAGCCGCTTACGAGCAGTACTTC. Protein sequence: CASPKRTAAYEQYF.

This clonotype was counted ten times or more. V and J are TRBV9 and TRBJ2-1, with 7 bases matching TRBD2. The germline CDR1 and CDR2 sequences are SGDLS and YYNGEE. The CDR3 contains 16 residues. The V and J ends lost 4 bases and 9 bases, in that order; junction bases with no gene match: 16. CDR3 region: CASSPGTSATFREQFF. The CDR3 DNA follows: TGTGCCAGCAGCCCAGGTACTAGCGCAACTTTTCGTGAGCAGTTCTTC.

This clonotype was recorded many times. V is TRBV9 and J is TRBJ1-1; TRBD1 aligns across 11 bases. CDR1 and CDR2 (germline): SGDLS, YYNGEE. The V and J ends lost 4 bases and 1 base, in that order; junction bases with no gene match: 6. The CDR3 is 16 residues long. CDR3 DNA: TGTGCCAGCAGCAAAAGGACAGGGGGCTCGAACACTGAAGCTTTCTTT. It yields the protein CASSKRTGGSNTEAFF.

This clonotype was observed many times. V usage is TRBV9 and J usage is TRBJ2-7, with D possibly matching TRBD1 (6 bases). Trimming pared 0 bases from V and 6 bases from J, leaving 13 bases between. The germline CDR1 and CDR2 sequences are SGDLS and YYNGEE. This CDR3 contains 14 residues. The CDR3 coding sequence is TGTGCCAGCAGCGTAGCTCCCCTAGGGGGCGAGCAGTACTTC. It is translated as CASSVAPLGGEQYF.

This clonotype has at least ten counts. The V and J genes are TRBV9 and TRBJ2-1, with 8 bases fitting TRBD2. The ends lost 0 bases at V and 7 bases at J; junction bases unmatched: 9. This CDR3 region has 16 residues. Germline lookup yields CDR1 SGDLS and CDR2 YYNGEE. The CDR3 DNA follows: TGTGCCAGCAGCGTAGCTACGGGAGGGACTGGGAATGAGCAGTTCTTC. It translates to CASSVATGGTGNEQFF.